The 3 T cell receptor beta chains in this list originate from one sample, sequenced in a study of blood T cell repertoires in COVID-19. Measured with immunoSEQ multiplex PCR; TCRdb has only the in-frame clones, and not every one. The sample carries 470,000 or so clones, roughly 89% recorded once. The sample consisted of peripheral blood. Receptors originate from a woman aged 25 to 39 with acute or convalescent COVID-19.

The rearrangement joins TRBV4-1 to TRBJ2-5; D is undetermined. CDR3 length: 13 residues. The ends were cut back, 0 bases at V and 5 bases at J, with 7 bases in the middle. Germline V gene data show CDR1 as MGHRA and CDR2 as YSYEKL. CDR3 sequence: CASSQDLVETQYF. CDR3 DNA: TGCGCCAGCAGCCAAGATCTCGTGGAGACCCAGTACTTC.

V gene TRBV7-9 combines with J gene TRBJ2-2, with no clear D. Germline-derived CDR1 and CDR2 are SEHNR and FQNEAQ (reference sequence). V was cut by 5 bases and J by 0 bases, with 13 bases left in between. The CDR3 is made up of 16 amino acids. The CDR3 coding sequence is TGTGCCAGCAGCCCCCGGGTGACGGCGAACACCGGGGAGCTGTTTTTT. Protein sequence: CASSPRVTANTGELFF.

This clone occurred once. This sequence joins TRBV6-5 and TRBJ1-1; TRBD1 agrees at 7 bases. The CDR3 is 15 residues long. Germline CDR1 reads MNHEY; CDR2 reads SVGAGI. The junction had 16 bases not matched to a gene; V was cut back by 8 bases and J by 7 bases. This chain's CDR3 is CASSPRAGGGDEAFF. CDR3 sequence (DNA): TGTGCCAGCTCCCCAAGAGCGGGAGGGGGCGATGAAGCTTTCTTT.